The 32 T cell receptor beta chains presented below share a single source sample, sequenced in a study of cytomegalovirus exposure and HLA in healthy donors. The PCR made use of 60 Vbeta and 13 Jbeta primers. TCRdb keeps only in-frame clones here, not all; method: immunoSEQ multiplex PCR. The sample gives about 200,000 clones, around three quarters of which show up once; under 2% is in the top ten. Sequencing was performed on PBMCs. The receptors shown here come from a man aged 25 to 40 in good health and CMV-seronegative.

V and J are TRBV29-1 and TRBJ2-1, with 9 bases fitting TRBD2. The CDR3 totals 14 residues. The J segment lost 2 bases and the V segment lost 3 bases, leaving 2 bases of the junction unmatched. Germline V gene lookup returns CDR1 SQVTM and CDR2 ANQGSEA. The CDR3 bases are TGCAGCGTTGAGGCTAGCGGGGCCTACAATGAGCAGTTCTTC. Protein: CSVEASGAYNEQFF.

V is TRBV10-3 and J is TRBJ1-5; D remains unclear. Germline lookup yields CDR1 ENHRY and CDR2 SYGVKD. The V end was cut by 5 bases, the J end by 7 bases, with 18 bases between. This CDR3 is built from 15 residues. The CDR3, as DNA: TGTGCCATCAGTCACAGCACCCCGGGGAACCAGCCCCAGCATTTT. Residues: CAISHSTPGNQPQHF.

The CDR3 DNA is TGTGCCAGCAGCAGGAAGACAGGAAACTACGAGCAGTACTTC. Its translation is CASSRKTGNYEQYF. This chain connects TRBV5-4 to TRBJ2-7, with D possibly being TRBD1 (6 bases). There are 14 residues in the CDR3. Between the trimmed V and J ends, which lost 4 bases and 3 bases, there was a span of 14 bases. From germline, CDR1 is SGHNT and CDR2 YYREEE (reference sequence).

The chain recombines TRBV7-9 with TRBJ2-7, with D possibly matching TRBD2 (6 bases). The CDR3 is 13 amino acids. Germline V CDR1 and CDR2: SEHNR, FQNEAQ (reference sequence). Trimming shortened V by 4 bases and J by 3 bases, and 10 bases separated the two germline ends. CDR3 DNA sequence: TGTGCCAGCAGCTACGACGGGGGCTACGAGCAGTACTTC. It yields the protein CASSYDGGYEQYF.

This clone came up a few times. The CDR3 is CASSLRLAGEGTDTQYF. Here the CDR3 DNA reads TGTGCCAGCAGCTTGCGACTAGCGGGGGAGGGCACAGATACGCAGTATTTT. The chain uses TRBV5-4 and TRBJ2-3, with 12 positions matching TRBD2. The length of the CDR3 is 17 residues. Trimming at V came to 1 base and at J to 1 base, leaving 4 bases not matched to a gene. From germline, CDR1 is SGHNT and CDR2 YYREEE (reference sequence).

This clone was recorded only once. Written as DNA, the CDR3 is TGTGCCAGCAGTTTACTAAGACAGGGGGCAAATGGCTACACCTTC. As protein: CASSLLRQGANGYTF. The V and J genes are TRBV28 and TRBJ1-2, with TRBD1 matching 10 bases. The V and J ends lost 2 bases and 6 bases, in that order; junction bases with no gene match: 6. Looked up from germline, CDR1 is MDHEN and CDR2 is SYDVKM. The length of the CDR3 is 15 residues.

The V call is TRBV6-1, the J call TRBJ2-7; a possible D gene is TRBD1 (6 bases). CDR1 and CDR2 (germline): MNHNS, SASEGT. V lost 2 bases to trimming and J lost 3 bases, with 17 bases between them. The CDR3 has 16 amino acids. The CDR3 DNA reads as TGTGCCAGCAGTGAAATAGGTGGGGGCAGGGTCTACGAGCAGTACTTC. Its protein product is CASSEIGGGRVYEQYF.

The CDR3 loop reads CASRGQNYGYTF. Written as DNA, the CDR3 is TGTGCCAGCAGGGGACAGAACTATGGCTACACCTTC. This chain connects TRBV2 to TRBJ1-2; TRBD1 agrees at 7 bases. V gave up 6 bases and J gave up 2 bases; unmatched junction bases: 0. Germline CDR1 is SNHLY and CDR2 is FYNNEI. This CDR3 region has 12 residues.

As DNA, the CDR3 is TGCAGCGTTTATGGGACAGGAAGGGCCTACGAGCAGTACTTC. Its protein is CSVYGTGRAYEQYF. This chain uses TRBV29-1 with TRBJ2-7; TRBD1 agrees at 8 bases. Germline loops: CDR1 SQVTM, CDR2 ANQGSEA. Trimming removed 5 bases from V and 2 bases from J; junction bases left unmatched: 8. The CDR3 consists of 14 residues.

The CDR3 DNA reads as TGTGCCAGCAGCTCCCAAGACAGGGGTTCGGGGGCCAACGTCCTGACTTTC. Its protein is CASSSQDRGSGANVLTF. V usage is TRBV7-8 and J usage is TRBJ2-6; 8 nucleotides align to TRBD1. The CDR3 length is 17 residues. J was trimmed by 4 bases and V by 4 bases; bases with no gene match: 9. Germline assignment: CDR1 SGHVS and CDR2 FQNEAQ.

The gene calls are TRBV6-1 and TRBJ2-2, with D maybe TRBD2 (5 bases). Per germline, CDR1 MNHNS and CDR2 SASEGT. Trimming shortened V by 2 bases and J by 5 bases, and 6 bases separated the two germline ends. This CDR3 comprises 13 residues. The CDR3: CASSERETGELFF. For the CDR3, the DNA is TGTGCCAGCAGTGAAAGGGAGACCGGGGAGCTGTTTTTT.

This clone was counted once. V is TRBV28 and J is TRBJ1-2; TRBD1 is a possible D gene (6 bases). In germline, CDR1 is MDHEN, CDR2 SYDVKM. The CDR3 covers 14 residues. The V gene lost 11 bases and the J gene lost 2 bases, with 18 bases spanning the gap. In nucleotides, the CDR3 is TGTGCCTCACTTGGGGGGGCCCTCAACTATGGCTACACCTTC. Its translation is CASLGGALNYGYTF.

The chain joins TRBV19 to TRBJ1-1, with 7 bases lining up with TRBD1. The CDR3 sequence is 16 residues long. CDR1 and CDR2 from the germline V gene are LNHDA and SQIVND (reference sequence). J was trimmed by 8 bases and V by 8 bases; bases with no gene match: 20. The CDR3 region is CASYQGTAFSGEEAFF. The CDR3 bases are TGTGCCAGTTATCAGGGGACAGCTTTCTCGGGGGAAGAAGCTTTCTTT.

The chain uses TRBV6-4 and TRBJ2-3; TRBD2 might be the D (6 bases). Germline V gene sequence: CDR1 MRHNA, CDR2 SNTAGT. The CDR3 contains 15 residues. Trimming left V 4 bases short and J 1 base short, with 12 bases between. CDR3 residues: CASSAAGSGTDTQYF. The CDR3, as DNA: TGTGCCAGCAGTGCGGCGGGATCTGGCACAGATACGCAGTATTTT.

The chain combines TRBV28 with TRBJ1-5, with 12 bases identical to TRBD1. This CDR3 is built from 15 residues. Germline trimming cut 4 bases from V and 6 bases from J; bases unmatched to any gene: 4. Per the germline V gene, CDR1 is MDHEN and CDR2 is SYDVKM. The DNA of the CDR3 is TGTGCCAGCAGTTCCGGGACAGGGGGCGTTCAGCCCCAGCATTTT. Translated, it gives CASSSGTGGVQPQHF.

This clone occurred once. The V call is TRBV10-3, the J call TRBJ2-5; D unclear. CDR1 is ENHRY and CDR2 is SYGVKD in the germline V gene. Between the trimmed V and J ends, which lost 4 bases and 2 bases, there was a span of 8 bases. This CDR3 is built from 13 residues. CDR3 protein: CAISVLPQETQYF. CDR3 DNA sequence: TGTGCCATCAGTGTTCTACCACAAGAGACCCAGTACTTC.

The V gene is TRBV28, the J gene TRBJ2-1; unclear D gene. This CDR3 is built from 17 residues. Germline V lookup: CDR1 MDHEN, CDR2 SYDVKM. The V end lost 6 bases, the J end lost 4 bases, and 22 bases lay between the germline ends. CDR3: CASSDSSHPSRYNEQFF. The CDR3 DNA reads as TGTGCCAGCAGCGACTCTTCACACCCTTCGAGATACAATGAGCAGTTCTTC.

The gene calls are TRBV7-9 and TRBJ2-1, with 8 nucleotides matching TRBD2. There are 16 residues in the CDR3. Trimming at V came to 4 bases and at J to 2 bases, leaving 7 bases not matched to a gene. Germline V CDR1 and CDR2: SEHNR, FQNEAQ (reference sequence). DNA for the CDR3: TGTGCCAGCAGCTATACCCTAGCGGGTCCCTACAATGAGCAGTTCTTC. Protein sequence: CASSYTLAGPYNEQFF.

The chain joins TRBV18 to TRBJ2-7; 7 bases match TRBD1. The V segment lost 1 base and the J segment 1 base; nucleotides outside the gene matches: 7. The CDR3 totals 16 residues. From germline, CDR1 is KGHSH and CDR2 LQKENI. The CDR3 nucleotides read TGTGCCAGCTCACCACGCGGACAGGTAATTTCCTACGAGCAGTACTTC. This encodes CASSPRGQVISYEQYF.

The genes are TRBV21-1 and TRBJ1-1; the table's D call of TRBD1 was not tested on the DNA. TRBV21-1 has pseudogene status. The CDR3 length is 15 residues. CDR3: CASSKEGVPNTEAFF. The CDR3 DNA reads TGTGCCAGCAGCAAAGAGGGGGTCCCGAACACTGAAGCTTTCTTT.

This clone was detected only once. J is TRBJ1-1 and V is TRBV11-2; a weak D match, TRBD1 (5 bases). Germline CDR1 reads SGHAT; CDR2 reads FQNNGV. CDR3 length equals 16 residues. The V gene lost 1 base and the J gene lost 1 base, with 13 bases spanning the gap. The CDR3 DNA is TGTGCCAGCAGCTTAGGGCCGGGCAGGGAGAACACTGAAGCTTTCTTT. It translates to CASSLGPGRENTEAFF.

The V call is TRBV28, the J call TRBJ2-3, with D perhaps TRBD2 (5 bases). Germline loops: CDR1 MDHEN, CDR2 SYDVKM. Trimming took off 2 bases at V and 0 bases at J, with 9 bases between the two ends. This CDR3 is built from 15 residues. The CDR3 protein is CASSLKRSSTDTQYF. The CDR3 nucleotides are TGTGCCAGCAGTTTAAAGCGGAGTAGCACAGATACGCAGTATTTT.

V gene TRBV9 combines with J gene TRBJ2-7; 7 nucleotides match TRBD2. This CDR3 has 16 residues. V shed 4 bases, J shed 3 bases, and the junction held 13 bases outside the gene matches. In germline, CDR1 is SGDLS, CDR2 YYNGEE. The CDR3 loop is CASSTRAWASGYEQYF. The CDR3 DNA is TGTGCCAGCAGCACCCGGGCGTGGGCTAGCGGCTACGAGCAGTACTTC.

CDR3 nucleotide sequence: TGTGCCAGCAGCGTAGGTCCCCAAAGGGGTGGCACAGATACGCAGTATTTT. It is translated as CASSVGPQRGGTDTQYF. V and J are TRBV9 and TRBJ2-3, with D tentatively TRBD1 (5 bases). The V and J ends lost 0 bases and 1 base respectively, with 15 bases between them. Germline V lookup: CDR1 SGDLS, CDR2 YYNGEE. The CDR3 spans 17 residues.

The chain uses TRBV29-1 and TRBJ2-5, with D perhaps TRBD1 (6 bases). The V end was cut by 1 base, the J end by 1 base, with 13 bases between. Germline V lookup: CDR1 SQVTM, CDR2 ANQGSEA. The CDR3 is 15 amino acids. The CDR3 here is CSVEARGRGQETQYF. Here the CDR3 DNA reads TGCAGCGTTGAAGCTAGGGGCAGGGGCCAAGAGACCCAGTACTTC.

The rearrangement joins TRBV19 to TRBJ1-6, with D tentatively TRBD1 (5 bases). CDR1 and CDR2 from the germline V gene are LNHDA and SQIVND (reference sequence). The CDR3 has 14 residues. The V end lost 9 bases, the J end lost 4 bases, and 13 bases lay between the germline ends. CDR3 loop: CASRIGVYNSPLHF. The CDR3 coding sequence is TGTGCCAGCCGGATAGGGGTGTATAATTCACCCCTCCACTTT.

This clone was detected only once. The V call is TRBV7-3, the J call TRBJ2-1; 8 bases line up with TRBD1. This CDR3 is built from 14 residues. Germline V gene sequence: CDR1 SGHTA, CDR2 FQGTGA. V gave up 5 bases and J gave up 8 bases; unmatched junction bases: 8. In nucleotides, the CDR3 is TGTGCCAGCAGCCCCCGACAGGGGTACGATGAGCAGTTCTTC. It specifies CASSPRQGYDEQFF. Variable domain in full (rest from reference TRBV7-3 and TRBJ2-1): GAGVSQTPSNKVTEKGKYVELRCDPISGHTALYWYRQSLGQGPEFLIYFQGTGAADDSGLPNDRFFAVRPEGSVSTLKIQRTERGDSAVYLCASSPRQGYDEQFFGPGTRLTVL.

This clone was seen a handful of times. The chain combines TRBV30 with TRBJ2-5, with D perhaps TRBD1 (6 bases). CDR3 length: 12 amino acids. V dropped 8 bases and J dropped 2 bases, with 12 bases sitting between them. In germline, CDR1 is GTSNPN, CDR2 SVGIG (reference sequence). CDR3 residues: CARKGHQETQYF. CDR3 nucleotide sequence: TGTGCCAGAAAGGGACATCAAGAGACCCAGTACTTC.

The chain has TRBV28 and TRBJ2-7, with TRBD2 matching 8 bases. V shed 5 bases, J shed 3 bases, and the junction held 15 bases outside the gene matches. The germline CDR1 and CDR2 sequences are MDHEN and SYDVKM. The length of the CDR3 is 17 residues. Here the CDR3 reads CASSPILAEDPLYEQYF. In nucleotides, the CDR3 is TGTGCCAGCAGTCCAATACTAGCGGAGGACCCTCTCTACGAGCAGTACTTC.

The chain carries TRBV27 and TRBJ2-3; D is perhaps TRBD2 (6 bases). With 3 bases removed from V and 8 bases from J, the gap between germline ends came to 12 bases. There are 13 residues in the CDR3. In germline, CDR1 is MNHEY, CDR2 SMNVEV (reference sequence). CDR3 region: CASSFGTWGTQYF. As DNA, the CDR3 is TGTGCCAGCAGTTTTGGGACTTGGGGTACGCAGTATTTT.

This sequence joins TRBV25-1 and TRBJ2-1, with 10 positions matching TRBD1. Germline CDR1 MGHDK, CDR2 SYGVNS. The V gene end was trimmed by 3 bases and the J gene end by 2 bases; junction bases not matched to a gene: 7. The CDR3 is 17 amino acids. The CDR3 region has the DNA TGTGCCAGCAGTGATCCCAGACAGGGGGCCACCTACAATGAGCAGTTCTTC. Translation: CASSDPRQGATYNEQFF.

The chain employs TRBV7-9 and TRBJ2-1, with 8 bases aligning to TRBD2. Trimming took 5 bases from V and 2 from J; bases not matched to a gene: 5. CDR3 length equals 15 residues. Germline CDR1 and CDR2: SEHNR and FQNEAQ (reference sequence). This chain's CDR3 is CASSVSGGAYNEQFF. The CDR3 DNA is TGTGCCAGCAGCGTAAGCGGGGGAGCCTACAATGAGCAGTTCTTC.